The entry that follows covers one T cell receptor beta chain sequence. No antigen is known for it. With a much larger clone just one base away, this may be a read error. Since the CDR3 does not end with the conserved phenylalanine or tryptophan, this likely comes from a read error. The lymph node samples were taken from the axillary draining lymph nodes of breast cancer patients. The data are from a study of breast tumors, draining lymph nodes, adjacent tissues (TCRdb year 2016). About the investigation overall: TCR beta repertoires were compared across tumor, adjacent nontumor tissue and axillary lymph nodes obtained from breast cancer patients. The study aimed to assess the relationships and possible T-cell exchange between tumor, surrounding tissue and draining lymph node repertoires in human breast cancer. Overall study results and their limits: Tumor and nontumor tissue repertoires were found to be significantly more similar in luminal-like than in basal-like breast cancer. Tumors showed preferential V and J gene usage, and their T-cell repertoire diversity fell below that of lymph nodes yet above that of nontumor tissue. The data were considered consistent with most tumor T cells being derived from the lymph node and subsequently expanding within tumor tissue. Rather than being directly demonstrated, the conclusion that tumor T cells originate in lymph nodes was presented as consistent with a hypothesis.

Sequencing took place on an Illumina HiSeq 2000. TCR beta chain libraries were generated by multiplex PCR amplification. High-throughput sequencing was used to analyze the amplified TCR beta chain products. TCRdb took the public reads, trimmed them with fastp at Q25, ran MiXCR for clone calling and kept in-frame beta chains. For every CDR3 protein sequence, its rows merge into one entry that carries the most common genes and DNA. The sample includes tens of thousands of distinct CDR3 sequences, with about 21% observed a single time. Around 2.4% of the sample goes to the ten largest clones. The clonotype was recovered from a female donor with breast cancer. Some clones in this sample may be carry-over from other donors' samples. Sequencing was carried out using axillary lymph node tissue.

The nucleotide sequence reads TGTGCCAGCAGCGTAGCCCCGGGACAGGGTTACAATGAGCAGTTCCTC. The resulting protein is CASSVAPGQGYNEQFL. The sequence links TRBV9 to TRBJ2-1; 9 of the junction bases match TRBD1. Inclusive of both ends, the CDR3 amounts to 16 amino acids. Only the CDR3 region is kept as DNA, spanning 48 bases read in frame from base 1. Reading the germline V gene gives CDR1 SGDLS and CDR2 YYNGEE. After removal of 0 bases from V and 4 bases from J, the junction retains 5 bases not matched to a gene.